These 23 T cell receptor beta chains share one sample of origin, sequenced in a study of beta chain features in type 1 diabetes. Findings and caveats of the study: People with Type 1 diabetes carried modestly yet significantly shorter TCRB CDR3s in all four CD4+ subsets.

Expressed TCRB transcripts were sequenced, since all the RNA that had been isolated was reverse transcribed. TCRdb's copy holds only in-frame clones and misses some; the assay was immunoSEQ multiplex PCR. Here the sample spans around 160,000 clones, over 55% being singletons. Their specific antigens are unknown. The specimen was naive CD4+ T cells from blood. The receptor set was obtained from a man aged 25 to 40 with type 1 diabetes.

This chain links TRBV29-1 with TRBJ1-5; no clear D. The germline gives CDR1 SQVTM, CDR2 ANQGSEA. V was trimmed by 0 bases and J by 7 bases, leaving 10 bases between them. This CDR3 is 13 amino acids long. The CDR3 sequence: CSVEDFPEQPQHF. CDR3 sequence (DNA): TGCAGCGTTGAAGATTTTCCCGAACAGCCCCAGCATTTT.

V and J are TRBV9 and TRBJ2-2; D gene unclear. CDR1 SGDLS and CDR2 YYNGEE come from the germline V gene. CDR3 size: 16 residues. The germline V and J ends were trimmed by 3 bases and 1 base, with 13 bases remaining between them. CDR3 residues: CASSARPQMNTGELFF. In nucleotides, the CDR3 is TGTGCCAGCAGCGCCCGGCCCCAGATGAACACCGGGGAGCTGTTTTTT.

V gene TRBV5-4 combines with J gene TRBJ2-3, with D perhaps assigned TRBD1 or TRBD2 (5 bases each). This CDR3 region has 15 residues. Trimming removed 3 bases at V and 0 bases at J, with 11 bases between. The germline V gene has CDR1 SGHNT and CDR2 YYREEE (reference sequence). This CDR3 reads CASSSGRGSTDTQYF. Written as DNA, the CDR3 is TGTGCCAGCAGCTCGGGACGCGGTAGCACAGATACGCAGTATTTT.

The chain employs TRBV9 and TRBJ2-1, with a weak D call TRBD2 (6 bases). Germline assignment: CDR1 SGDLS and CDR2 YYNGEE. V was trimmed by 2 bases and J by 7 bases, leaving 13 bases between them. This CDR3 has 14 residues. The CDR3 nucleotides are TGTGCCAGCAGCGTGGGCGGGGTAGGGAATGAGCAGTTCTTC. Its translation is CASSVGGVGNEQFF. The full variable domain, rest sourced from reference TRBV9 and TRBJ2-1, is DSGVTQTPKHLITATGQRVTLRCSPRSGDLSVYWYQQSLDQGLQFLIQYYNGEERAKGNILERFSAQQFPDLHSELNLSSLELGDSALYFCASSVGGVGNEQFFGPGTRLTVL.

V usage is TRBV9 and J usage is TRBJ2-3; 7 bases fit TRBD2. The CDR3 is 16 residues long. The germline gives CDR1 SGDLS, CDR2 YYNGEE. J gave up 1 base and V 4 bases, and 9 bases lay outside the gene matches. CDR3 region: CASSLLGRERTDTQYF. The CDR3 DNA sequence: TGTGCCAGCAGCCTACTAGGGAGGGAGCGCACAGATACGCAGTATTTT.

The gene calls are TRBV9 and TRBJ2-3, with TRBD1 as a possible D gene (6 bases). The CDR3 consists of 15 residues. Trimming took 1 base from V and 6 from J, leaving 15 bases between them. Germline V gives CDR1 SGDLS, CDR2 YYNGEE. CDR3 DNA sequence: TGTGCCAGCAGCGTAACCGAGTTAACAGGGGATACGCAGTATTTT. Its protein product is CASSVTELTGDTQYF. The full variable domain, rest sourced from reference TRBV9 and TRBJ2-3, is DSGVTQTPKHLITATGQRVTLRCSPRSGDLSVYWYQQSLDQGLQFLIQYYNGEERAKGNILERFSAQQFPDLHSELNLSSLELGDSALYFCASSVTELTGDTQYFGPGTRLTVL.

This clone was observed a single time. The J gene is TRBJ2-5, the V gene TRBV7-2; 7 bases match TRBD2. The trim removed 5 bases at V and 2 bases at J, leaving 5 bases unmatched. The germline gives CDR1 SGHTA, CDR2 FQGNSA. CDR3 length equals 14 residues. This CDR3 reads CASSTRGGQETQYF. CDR3 DNA sequence: TGTGCCAGCAGCACAAGGGGAGGGCAAGAGACCCAGTACTTC.

This clone came up a few times. V usage is TRBV9 and J usage is TRBJ1-3; D uncertain. Trimming cost V 3 bases and J 1 base, with 5 bases left between them. Germline V gene sequence: CDR1 SGDLS, CDR2 YYNGEE. CDR3 length: 13 residues. The CDR3, as DNA: TGTGCCAGCAGCGCAAATTCTGGAAACACCATATATTTT. Protein: CASSANSGNTIYF.

In its sample, this clone was seen a few times. CDR3 nucleotide sequence: TGCAGTGCTTACAGGGGGGATGGCTACACCTTC. It yields the protein CSAYRGDGYTF. The chain couples TRBV20-1 to TRBJ1-2, with 8 bases identical to TRBD1. CDR1 DFQATT and CDR2 SNEGSKA come from the germline V gene (reference sequence). The V segment lost 5 bases and the J segment 6 bases; nucleotides outside the gene matches: 2. The CDR3 has 11 residues.

The chain joins TRBV10-3 to TRBJ2-2; 11 bases fit TRBD1. CDR3 length: 14 amino acids. Germline trimming cut 7 bases from V and 6 bases from J; bases unmatched to any gene: 4. CDR1 is ENHRY, CDR2 SYGVKD, per germline. CDR3 sequence reads: CAIKGTGGPGELFF. The CDR3 coding sequence is TGTGCCATCAAGGGGACAGGGGGTCCCGGGGAGCTGTTTTTT.

This clone was counted only a few times. The gene calls are TRBV28 and TRBJ1-1, with D maybe TRBD1 (5 bases). V lost 1 base to trimming and J lost 4 bases, with 10 bases between them. CDR3 length: 14 residues. Germline V gene data show CDR1 as MDHEN and CDR2 as SYDVKM. CDR3 coding DNA: TGTGCCAGCAGTTTATTAGGGGCGGTCACTGAAGCTTTCTTT. Translation: CASSLLGAVTEAFF.

This clone came up a few times. The V and J genes are TRBV7-2 and TRBJ2-5, with TRBD2 matching over 7 bases. CDR3 size: 15 residues. CDR1 and CDR2 (germline): SGHTA, FQGNSA. V lost 5 bases, J lost 4 bases, and 10 bases stayed unmatched. The DNA for the CDR3 is TGTGCCAGCAGCCCTCTCCACTCGGGAGGAGAGACCCAGTACTTC. Encoded protein: CASSPLHSGGETQYF.

This clone was detected only a few times. The V call is TRBV5-6, the J call TRBJ1-6; D is unclear. This CDR3 spans 14 amino acids. The ends were cut back, 5 bases at V and 0 bases at J, with 6 bases in the middle. Germline values: CDR1 SGHDT, CDR2 YYEEEE. In DNA form, the CDR3 reads TGTGCCAGCAGTGAGCCCTCCTATAATTCACCCCTCCACTTT. This translates into CASSEPSYNSPLHF.

The rearrangement joins TRBV2 to TRBJ2-6, with TRBD1 as a possible D gene (6 bases). CDR3 length: 15 amino acids. Trimming stripped 7 bases from V and 1 base from J, with 11 bases between. The V gene's germline CDR1 is SNHLY and CDR2 FYNNEI. The CDR3 nucleotides read TGTGCCAGCACTGGACAGACGTCTGGGGCCAACGTCCTGACTTTC. Protein sequence: CASTGQTSGANVLTF.

Concerning this clone itself: Other nucleotide sequences from this sample produce the same CDR3. The V gene is TRBV29-1, the J gene TRBJ1-5; 7 nucleotides line up with TRBD1. This CDR3 is 13 amino acids long. Looked up from germline, CDR1 is SQVTM and CDR2 is ANQGSEA. Germline trimming cut 5 bases from V and 4 bases from J; bases unmatched to any gene: 5. This chain's CDR3 is CSVRTGGNQPQHF. As DNA, the CDR3 is TGCAGCGTTCGGACAGGAGGAAATCAGCCCCAGCATTTT.

J is TRBJ2-2 and V is TRBV30; a weak D match, TRBD2 (6 bases). Germline CDR1 is GTSNPN and CDR2 is SVGIG (reference sequence). The CDR3 totals 15 residues. V lost 0 bases and J 4 bases, leaving 12 bases between the germline ends. CDR3 protein: CAWSVDGGGTGELFF. In DNA, the CDR3 is TGTGCCTGGAGTGTTGACGGGGGTGGCACCGGGGAGCTGTTTTTT.

The chain joins TRBV20-1 to TRBJ1-1, with D unresolved. This CDR3 spans 8 amino acids. V was cut by 3 bases and J by 10 bases, with 3 bases left in between. Looked up from germline, CDR1 is DFQATT and CDR2 is SNEGSKA (reference sequence). The chain's CDR3 is CSASPAFF. The CDR3 bases are TGCAGTGCTAGCCCAGCTTTCTTT.

A single count supports this clone. The identical CDR3 is also encoded by other nucleotide sequences in the sample. J is TRBJ1-5 and V is TRBV30; D perhaps matches TRBD1 (6 bases). With 2 bases removed from V and 6 bases from J, the gap between germline ends came to 8 bases. Germline CDR1 and CDR2: GTSNPN and SVGIG (reference sequence). The CDR3 has 12 amino acids. CDR3 sequence: CAWSQGGQPQHF. The CDR3 DNA follows: TGTGCCTGGAGTCAAGGGGGTCAGCCCCAGCATTTT. The full variable domain, completed using reference TRBV30 and TRBJ1-5, is SQTIHQWPATLVQPVGSPLSLECTVEGTSNPNLYWYRQAAGRGLQLLFYSVGIGQISSEVPQNLSASRPQDRQFILSSKKLLLSDSGFYLCAWSQGGQPQHFGDGTRLSIL.

The V and J genes are TRBV7-9 and TRBJ1-1, with 9 positions matching TRBD1. This CDR3 spans 14 amino acids. Germline trimming cut 6 bases from V and 3 bases from J; bases unmatched to any gene: 5. Germline V gives CDR1 SEHNR, CDR2 FQNEAQ (reference sequence). The CDR3 reads CASRGQGPDTEAFF. CDR3 DNA sequence: TGTGCCAGCAGGGGACAGGGCCCCGACACTGAAGCTTTCTTT.

V and J are TRBV18 and TRBJ2-1, with D possibly TRBD1 on 6 matching bases. The germline gives CDR1 KGHSH, CDR2 LQKENI. The CDR3 has 15 amino acids. Trimming shortened V by 6 bases and J by 4 bases, and 16 bases separated the two germline ends. Here the CDR3 DNA reads TGTGCCAGCTCCCGCTCCCGGGACACATACAATGAGCAGTTCTTC. Translation: CASSRSRDTYNEQFF. The whole variable domain, remainder taken from reference TRBV18 and TRBJ2-1, is NAGVMQNPRHLVRRRGQEARLRCSPMKGHSHVYWYRQLPEEGLKFMVYLQKENIIDESGMPKERFSAEFPKEGPSILRIQQVVRGDSAAYFCASSRSRDTYNEQFFGPGTRLTVL.

The gene calls are TRBV7-6 and TRBJ2-7, with a tentative D call TRBD1 (6 bases). Looked up from germline, CDR1 is SGHVS and CDR2 is FNYEAQ. This CDR3 is 13 amino acids long. V lost 5 bases and J lost 3, with 11 bases in between. The CDR3, as DNA: TGTGCCAGCAGCCGAGGACAGATCTACGAGCAGTACTTC. This codes for CASSRGQIYEQYF.

The chain uses TRBV27 and TRBJ2-5; D call uncertain. The CDR3 runs to 13 residues. Trimming took 5 bases from V and 5 from J, leaving 12 bases between them. The germline CDR1 and CDR2 sequences are MNHEY and SMNVEV (reference sequence). The CDR3 sequence: CASSPQTVETQYF. In nucleotides, the CDR3 is TGTGCCAGCAGTCCACAGACGGTGGAGACCCAGTACTTC.

This clone was seen only a few times. V gene TRBV29-1 combines with J gene TRBJ2-3, with 7 bases fitting TRBD2. The germline gives CDR1 SQVTM, CDR2 ANQGSEA. The CDR3 has 16 amino acids. Trimming at V came to 6 bases and at J to 3 bases, leaving 15 bases not matched to a gene. The CDR3 region is CSVSGPSSGVTDTQYF. CDR3 in DNA: TGCAGCGTCTCAGGGCCTTCGAGCGGGGTTACAGATACGCAGTATTTT.